This TCR beta chain was obtained from a study of cytomegalovirus exposure and HLA in healthy donors. This clone was observed a few times. Profiled with immunoSEQ multiplex PCR; TCRdb holds only in-frame clones, not every one. The sample lists about 360,000 clones; 75% to 90% were seen once. Per the germline V gene, CDR1 is MDHEN and CDR2 is SYDVKM. This CDR3 contains 12 residues. V was clipped by 2 bases and J by 5 bases, with 6 bases between them. The specimen sequenced was PBMCs. This chain connects TRBV28 to TRBJ1-2; no clear D gene. This sequence was found in a woman under 30 in good health and CMV-seronegative. CDR3 in amino acids: CASSLAEYGYTF. For the CDR3, the DNA is TGTGCCAGCAGTTTAGCAGAATATGGCTACACCTTC.